The 11 T cell receptor beta chains listed next were all sequenced from one sample in a study of blood T cell repertoires in COVID-19. The protocol was immunoSEQ multiplex PCR, while the TCRdb copy is restricted to in-frame clones and leaves out a portion. Here the sample spans almost 250,000 clones, 80% to 90% being singletons. The specimen sequenced was PBMCs or T cells enriched from blood (not recorded which). The source is a woman aged 30 to 39 who had recovered from COVID-19.

The chain employs TRBV6-4 and TRBJ2-5, with 10 bases identical to TRBD2. V shed 6 bases, J shed 9 bases, and the junction held 7 bases outside the gene matches. The CDR3 is 13 residues long. The germline V gene has CDR1 MRHNA and CDR2 SNTAGT. The CDR3 here is CASSDQRGGAQYF. The CDR3 region has the DNA TGTGCCAGCAGCGACCAGCGGGGGGGCGCCCAGTACTTC.

The J gene is TRBJ2-7, the V gene TRBV29-1; 11 bases fit TRBD1. The CDR3 is 13 amino acids. Trimming removed 6 bases from V and 7 bases from J; junction bases left unmatched: 8. CDR1 is SQVTM, CDR2 ANQGSEA, per germline. This CDR3 is CSVAGQGVREQYF. Written as DNA, the CDR3 is TGCAGCGTAGCGGGACAGGGGGTGAGGGAGCAGTACTTC.

This chain links TRBV7-3 with TRBJ1-4; 7 bases are a match to TRBD1. Germline assignment: CDR1 SGHTA and CDR2 FQGTGA. This CDR3 has 14 residues. Trimming at V came to 4 bases and at J to 8 bases, leaving 7 bases not matched to a gene. DNA of the CDR3: TGTGCCAGCAGCTACGACAGGGAGGAGGAAAAACTGTTTTTT. Translation: CASSYDREEEKLFF. The variable domain in full, completed from reference TRBV7-3 and TRBJ1-4, reads GAGVSQTPSNKVTEKGKYVELRCDPISGHTALYWYRQSLGQGPEFLIYFQGTGAADDSGLPNDRFFAVRPEGSVSTLKIQRTERGDSAVYLCASSYDREEEKLFFGSGTQLSVL.

This chain joins TRBV27 and TRBJ2-2; D not certain. Germline V CDR1 and CDR2: MNHEY, SMNVEV (reference sequence). Trimming took off 4 bases at V and 7 bases at J, with 7 bases between the two ends. This CDR3 region has 12 residues. The CDR3 region is CASSSTFGELFF. Written as DNA, the CDR3 is TGTGCCAGCAGTTCTACTTTCGGGGAGCTGTTTTTT.

The rearrangement joins TRBV30 to TRBJ1-3; D possibly corresponds to TRBD1 (5 bases). The CDR3 runs 14 residues. The V and J ends lost 1 base and 0 bases respectively, with 7 bases between them. Germline lookup yields CDR1 GTSNPN and CDR2 SVGIG (reference sequence). The CDR3 protein is CAWSEGLSGNTIYF. CDR3 DNA sequence: TGTGCCTGGAGTGAGGGACTCTCTGGAAACACCATATATTTT.

The chain recombines TRBV9 with TRBJ1-2; a possible D gene is TRBD1 (6 bases). Looked up from germline, CDR1 is SGDLS and CDR2 is YYNGEE. V was cut by 4 bases and J by 4 bases, with 14 bases left in between. CDR3 length: 14 residues. Here the CDR3 reads CASSPSEGGYGYTF. The CDR3 DNA reads TGTGCCAGCAGCCCCTCGGAAGGGGGCTATGGCTACACCTTC.

The J gene is TRBJ1-1, the V gene TRBV5-4; TRBD1 matches at 8 bases. The V segment lost 4 bases and the J segment 4 bases; nucleotides outside the gene matches: 9. CDR1 and CDR2 (germline): SGHNT, YYREEE (reference sequence). The CDR3 is 15 residues long. The DNA for the CDR3 is TGTGCCAGCAGCATCAGGGGGCGGGGGGGCACTGAAGCTTTCTTT. This codes for CASSIRGRGGTEAFF. The entire variable domain, with the rest obtained from reference TRBV5-4 and TRBJ1-1, is as follows: ETGVTQSPTHLIKTRGQQVTLRCSSQSGHNTVSWYQQALGQGPQFIFQYYREEENGRGNFPPRFSGLQFPNYSSELNVNALELDDSALYLCASSIRGRGGTEAFFGQGTRLTVV.

This clone was seen a single time. The V and J genes are TRBV6-5 and TRBJ2-1; TRBD2 matches at 8 bases. The germline V gene has CDR1 MNHEY and CDR2 SVGAGI. The CDR3 covers 15 residues. The V and J ends lost 4 bases and 6 bases, in that order; junction bases with no gene match: 8. The CDR3 loop is CASSFAGTRPNEQFF. As DNA, the CDR3 is TGTGCCAGCAGTTTCGCCGGGACTAGACCCAATGAGCAGTTCTTC.

J is TRBJ2-5 and V is TRBV24-1, with a tentative D call TRBD1 (6 bases). The CDR3 has 17 amino acids. Germline CDR1 and CDR2: KGHDR and SFDVKD. Trimming cost V 3 bases and J 1 base, with 17 bases left between them. This CDR3 reads CATSDASMGAAQETQYF. The CDR3 region has the DNA TGTGCCACCAGTGATGCCTCCATGGGGGCTGCCCAAGAGACCCAGTACTTC.

The chain couples TRBV6-5 to TRBJ2-7; D possibly corresponds to TRBD2 (7 bases). Germline V gene sequence: CDR1 MNHEY, CDR2 SVGAGI. The CDR3 runs to 16 residues. V was shortened by 0 bases and J by 3 bases, with 15 bases between the two germline ends. The CDR3 region has the DNA TGTGCCAGCAGTTACTCTGAGGGGGGGTGGTACTACGAGCAGTACTTC. It specifies CASSYSEGGWYYEQYF.

The chain couples TRBV30 to TRBJ1-4, with D unclear. This CDR3 spans 14 amino acids. Germline V gives CDR1 GTSNPN, CDR2 SVGIG (reference sequence). Trimming shortened V by 0 bases and J by 8 bases, and 13 bases separated the two germline ends. The CDR3 DNA is TGTGCCTGGAGTGTACGAGGCCGGAGAGAAAAACTGTTTTTT. Its protein product is CAWSVRGRREKLFF.